This TCR beta chain was observed in a study of Ad26.COV2.S vaccination and SARS-CoV-2 variants. Overall study findings and caveats: With respect to non-spike TCR breadth, vaccine and placebo recipients were similar.

Treatment described: roughly 18 received Ad26.COV2.S at low or high dose, single or two shots; roughly five received placebo; per-sample allocation not given. Collection of samples fell on day 63 after the first vaccine or placebo injection. The shot given was an Ad26 vector that makes Wuhan-strain SARS-CoV-2 spike. Notes on this clone: The antigen is undetermined.

TCRdb keeps only in-frame clones here, not all; method: immunoSEQ multiplex PCR. The table shows about 350,000 clones, with about nine tenths occurring only once. The V and J ends lost 6 bases and 4 bases respectively, with 22 bases between them. The CDR3 covers 17 residues. Germline V gives CDR1 MNHEY, CDR2 SVGEGT. This TCR was sampled from a person between 18 and 65 years old who received the Ad26.COV2.S COVID-19 vaccine or a placebo. The source was peripheral blood, collected in a trial of Ad26.COV2.S vaccine versus placebo. The chain has TRBV6-2 or TRBV6-3 and TRBJ1-5, with D possibly TRBD1 on 6 matching bases. The DNA for the CDR3 is TGTGCCAGCAGCCCTTCCCGACAGGCGATAACTAATCAGCCCCAGCATTTT. This codes for CASSPSRQAITNQPQHF.